These T cell receptor beta chains were read from a single sample in a study of blood T cell repertoires in COVID-19. Clones were read by immunoSEQ multiplex PCR, and TCRdb kept only the in-frame ones, dropping some. The sample holds about 200,000 clones, around nine tenths seen once. Material for sequencing was peripheral blood. Receptors originate from a man in his forties with active or convalescent COVID-19. Both conserved end residues are part of each CDR3. The D gene is left open where the match is weak. Clone size is given for some rows only: seen once, a few or many times, or a class if the clone is expanded.

V gene	J gene	clone size	D gene	CDR3 DNA	CDR3 protein
TRBV7-8	TRBJ1-5	NA	NA	TGTGCCAGCAGTCCAAGGTCCGGGATTACCCAGCCCCAGCATTTT	CASSPRSGITQPQHF
TRBV7-9	TRBJ2-7	once	TRBD1	TGTGCCAGCAGCCTCACAGGGGGGAGTTATTCCTACGAGCAGTACTTC	CASSLTGGSYSYEQYF
TRBV7-8	TRBJ1-1	NA	NA	TGTGCCAGCAGCAACTGGAACACTGAAGCTTTCTTT	CASSNWNTEAFF
TRBV10-3	TRBJ2-1	once	TRBD2	TGTGCCATCAGTGAGTCAGGGACTAGCGGGAAAAATGAGCAGTTCTTC	CAISESGTSGKNEQFF
TRBV20-1	TRBJ2-1	NA	TRBD2	TGCAGTGCTAGTAAACTAGCGGTCTACAATGAGCAGTTCTTC	CSASKLAVYNEQFF
TRBV7-6	TRBJ2-2	NA	NA	TGTGCCAGCAGCTTTCTTGCCGGGGAGCTGTTTTTT	CASSFLAGELFF
TRBV19	TRBJ2-5	NA	NA	TGTGCCAGTAGTATCCCCCCGGTGGCGGGGATGGAGACCCAGTACTTC	CASSIPPVAGMETQYF
TRBV28	TRBJ2-1	NA	TRBD2	TGTGCCAGCAGTATCGGGAGGGCAAATGAGCAGTTCTTC	CASSIGRANEQFF
TRBV21-1	TRBJ1-1	NA	NA	TGTGCCAGCAGCAAATTTTATGAAGCTTTCTTT	CASSKFYEAFF
TRBV7-9	TRBJ1-2	few	NA	TGTGCCAGCAGCTTAGGGGGCTTCTACTATGGCTACACCTTC	CASSLGGFYYGYTF
TRBV18	TRBJ2-5	once	NA	TGTGCCAGCTCACGTACCCAGGCCTCTCAAGAGACCCAGTACTTC	CASSRTQASQETQYF
TRBV6-5	TRBJ1-4	NA	NA	TGTGCCAGCAGTTACTCGTGGGGAGCTAATGAAAAACTGTTTTTT	CASSYSWGANEKLFF
TRBV7-9	TRBJ1-2	once	TRBD1	TGTGCCAGCAGCACCGGACAGGGCTATGGCTACACCTTC	CASSTGQGYGYTF
TRBV5-1	TRBJ2-5	NA	NA	TGCGCCAGCAGCTTGGCCCGGGGGAGCAACCTCCAAGAGACCCAGTACTTC	CASSLARGSNLQETQYF
TRBV13	TRBJ1-2	NA	NA	TGTGCCAGCAGCCAAATCACCAGAGGTGGCTACACCTTC	CASSQITRGGYTF
TRBV5-1	TRBJ1-3	NA	TRBD1	TGCGCCAGCAGCTTAAACGGACAGGGAGGGGGAAACACCATATATTTT	CASSLNGQGGGNTIYF
TRBV11-3	TRBJ1-3	NA	NA	TGTGCCAGCAGCATGACTACTGGAAACACCATATATTTT	CASSMTTGNTIYF